This entry lists 30 T cell receptor beta chains sequenced from one sample in a study of blood T cell repertoires in COVID-19. Repertoires were generated with immunoSEQ multiplex PCR, while TCRdb's copy carries only in-frame clones and drops some. The sample records 100,000 to 150,000 clones, approximately 88% being singletons. The specimen sequenced was peripheral blood. The receptors come from a man aged 45-60 years with acute or convalescent COVID-19.

This chain connects TRBV2 to TRBJ2-3, with 15 bases lining up with TRBD2. Per germline, CDR1 SNHLY and CDR2 FYNNEI. V gave up 2 bases and J gave up 1 base; unmatched junction bases: 1. This CDR3 has 17 residues. This CDR3 is CASSERTSGRGTDTQYF. In DNA form, the CDR3 reads TGTGCCAGCAGTGAACGGACTAGCGGGAGGGGCACAGATACGCAGTATTTT. The full variable domain, rest sourced from reference TRBV2 and TRBJ2-3, is EPEVTQTPSHQVTQMGQEVILRCVPISNHLYFYWYRQILGQKVEFLVSFYNNEISEKSEIFDDQFSVERPDGSNFTLKIRSTKLEDSAMYFCASSERTSGRGTDTQYFGPGTRLTVL.

J is TRBJ1-5 and V is TRBV5-6; TRBD1 might be the D (6 bases). The CDR3 contains 14 residues. Looked up from germline, CDR1 is SGHDT and CDR2 is YYEEEE. Trimming took 3 bases from V and 7 from J, leaving 14 bases between them. The chain's CDR3 is CASSSTGFRQPQHF. As DNA, the CDR3 is TGTGCCAGCAGCTCTACAGGGTTTAGGCAGCCCCAGCATTTT.

The gene calls are TRBV6-5 and TRBJ1-5; D not resolved. The CDR3 is 13 residues long. V was pared by 7 bases and J by 6 bases, with 13 bases between. Germline CDR1 and CDR2: MNHEY and SVGAGI. The CDR3 coding sequence is TGTGCCAGCACGGCGGGCGGGAGTCAGCCCCAGCATTTT. Translation: CASTAGGSQPQHF.

The count of this clone is one. The V and J genes are TRBV18 and TRBJ2-7; 7 bases align to TRBD1. CDR3 length: 14 residues. Unmatched junction bases numbered 10, after V lost 5 bases and J lost 6 bases. Germline V gene data show CDR1 as KGHSH and CDR2 as LQKENI. For the CDR3, the DNA is TGTGCCAGCTCAAACCGACAGGGTGAAGGCGAGCAGTACTTC. Its translation is CASSNRQGEGEQYF.

The V gene is TRBV12-3 or TRBV12-4, the J gene TRBJ2-3; a weak D match, TRBD2 (7 bases). There are 13 residues in the CDR3. V gave up 4 bases and J gave up 6 bases, with 11 bases separating them. CDR3 region: CASSWEGVDTQYF. In DNA form, the CDR3 reads TGTGCCAGCAGTTGGGAGGGGGTGGATACGCAGTATTTT.

There are a few counts of this clone. This CDR3 is CASSQGRDTEAFF. In nucleotides, the CDR3 is TGTGCCAGCAGTCAGGGCCGGGACACTGAAGCTTTCTTT. The chain employs TRBV6-5 and TRBJ1-1, with a weak D call TRBD1 (5 bases). Germline CDR1 and CDR2: MNHEY and SVGAGI. The CDR3 consists of 13 residues. V was clipped by 5 bases and J by 3 bases, with 10 bases between them.

This CDR3 reads CASRKTPGGTDTQYF. DNA for the CDR3: TGTGCCAGCAGGAAGACACCCGGGGGGACAGATACGCAGTATTTT. The genes are TRBV2 and TRBJ2-3; TRBD2 matches 7 bases. The CDR3 has 15 residues. V gave up 6 bases and J gave up 3 bases; unmatched junction bases: 9. Germline-derived CDR1 and CDR2 are SNHLY and FYNNEI. The entire variable domain, with the rest obtained from reference TRBV2 and TRBJ2-3, is as follows: EPEVTQTPSHQVTQMGQEVILRCVPISNHLYFYWYRQILGQKVEFLVSFYNNEISEKSEIFDDQFSVERPDGSNFTLKIRSTKLEDSAMYFCASRKTPGGTDTQYFGPGTRLTVL.

V gene TRBV2 combines with J gene TRBJ1-2; D remains ambiguous. The CDR3 length is 12 residues. V was shortened by 6 bases and J by 1 base, with 6 bases between the two germline ends. Germline V lookup: CDR1 SNHLY, CDR2 FYNNEI. Here the CDR3 reads CASRRDNYGYTF. CDR3 in DNA: TGTGCCAGCAGGAGAGATAACTATGGCTACACCTTC. Together with reference TRBV2 and TRBJ1-2, the CDR3 gives the full variable domain: EPEVTQTPSHQVTQMGQEVILRCVPISNHLYFYWYRQILGQKVEFLVSFYNNEISEKSEIFDDQFSVERPDGSNFTLKIRSTKLEDSAMYFCASRRDNYGYTFGSGTRLTVV.

The chain employs TRBV5-1 and TRBJ2-7; the D gene is possibly TRBD1 (6 bases). Trimming took off 2 bases at V and 9 bases at J, with 15 bases between the two ends. CDR3 length: 13 amino acids. CDR1 is SGHRS and CDR2 is YFSETQ in the germline V gene. The CDR3 nucleotides read TGCGCCAGCAGCTTACAGGGATTTGAGTGGCAGTACTTC. This codes for CASSLQGFEWQYF. The entire variable domain, with the rest obtained from reference TRBV5-1 and TRBJ2-7, is as follows: KAGVTQTPRYLIKTRGQQVTLSCSPISGHRSVSWYQQTPGQGLQFLFEYFSETQRNKGNFPGRFSGRQFSNSRSEMNVSTLELGDSALYLCASSLQGFEWQYFGPGTRLTVT.

The chain has TRBV3-1 (or the pseudogene TRBV3-2) and TRBJ1-2; TRBD1 is a possible D gene (6 bases). The CDR3 length is 12 residues. V dropped 3 bases and J dropped 10 bases, with 12 bases sitting between them. Germline V gene data show CDR1 as LGHDT and CDR2 as YNNKEL (reference sequence). In DNA, the CDR3 is TGTGCCAGCAGCCAGGAATGGACAGCCTACACCTTC. It specifies CASSQEWTAYTF.

CDR3 sequence (DNA): TGTGCCAGCAGCTTAGTTATTAACACTGAAGCTTTCTTT. Translated, it gives CASSLVINTEAFF. The chain combines TRBV11-3 with TRBJ1-1, with D unresolved. Germline V gene lookup returns CDR1 SGHNT and CDR2 YENEEA. The ends were cut back, 1 base at V and 2 bases at J, with 5 bases in the middle. CDR3 length: 13 residues.

The chain has TRBV7-9 and TRBJ2-3, with 11 bases aligning to TRBD2. Germline CDR1 SEHNR, CDR2 FQNEAQ (reference sequence). This CDR3 has 15 amino acids. V was pared by 3 bases and J by 5 bases, with 4 bases of the junction left unmatched. The CDR3 here is CASSFSGGGLDTQYF. In DNA form, the CDR3 reads TGTGCCAGCAGCTTTAGCGGGGGGGGTTTAGATACGCAGTATTTT.

In its sample, this clone was seen once. V usage is TRBV10-3 and J usage is TRBJ2-5; D uncertain. This CDR3 comprises 11 residues. V lost 2 bases, J lost 5 bases, and 3 bases lay in between. Germline V gives CDR1 ENHRY, CDR2 SYGVKD. The CDR3 is CAISERETQYF. The CDR3 DNA reads TGTGCCATCAGTGAGCGTGAGACCCAGTACTTC.

The rearrangement links TRBV4-2 to TRBJ2-5; weak D call: TRBD2 (6 bases). Germline CDR1 reads LGHNA; CDR2 reads YNFKEQ. This CDR3 is 15 amino acids long. Trimming left V 1 base short and J 0 bases short, with 9 bases between. CDR3 amino acids: CASSQAGAYQETQYF. The CDR3 DNA reads TGTGCCAGCAGCCAAGCGGGAGCCTACCAAGAGACCCAGTACTTC.

The V call is TRBV7-2, the J call TRBJ1-2, with TRBD1 matching 7 bases. Germline V gives CDR1 SGHTA, CDR2 FQGNSA. This CDR3 contains 16 residues. J was trimmed by 0 bases and V by 3 bases; bases with no gene match: 7. CDR3 DNA sequence: TGTGCCAGCAGCTTGGGACAGCGCCGGCCTAACTATGGCTACACCTTC. It encodes CASSLGQRRPNYGYTF.

The chain combines TRBV2 with TRBJ1-6; D ambiguous. The CDR3 has 15 residues. V was trimmed by 6 bases and J by 6 bases, leaving 15 bases between them. Germline CDR1 reads SNHLY; CDR2 reads FYNNEI. The CDR3 region has the DNA TGTGCCAGCAGGGGCGGGGAGGGAGGTAATTCACCCCTCCACTTT. Amino acids: CASRGGEGGNSPLHF.

The rearrangement uses TRBV7-9 and TRBJ2-1; TRBD2 matches at 14 bases. V trimming: 5 bases; J trimming: 9 bases; junction bases outside the gene matches: 6. This CDR3 is built from 15 residues. Looked up from germline, CDR1 is SEHNR and CDR2 is FQNEAQ (reference sequence). The CDR3 coding sequence is TGTGCCAGCAGCCGACTAGCGGGGGGGCCCGGTGAGCAGTTCTTC. Encoded protein: CASSRLAGGPGEQFF. Using reference TRBV7-9 and TRBJ2-1 for the parts outside the CDR3, the full variable domain is DTGVSQNPRHKITKRGQNVTFRCDPISEHNRLYWYRQTLGQGPEFLTYFQNEAQLEKSRLLSDRFSAERPKGSFSTLEIQRTEQGDSAMYLCASSRLAGGPGEQFFGPGTRLTVL.

In nucleotides, the CDR3 is TGTGCCACCTCTCGGGGGGCCAATAATTCACCCCTCCACTTT. It specifies CATSRGANNSPLHF. The chain uses TRBV28 and TRBJ1-6, with D perhaps matching TRBD1 (6 bases). V was cut by 10 bases and J by 5 bases, with 15 bases left in between. CDR1 is MDHEN, CDR2 SYDVKM, per germline. CDR3 length equals 14 residues.

The chain couples TRBV6-5 to TRBJ1-1; D remains unclear. The CDR3 is made up of 14 amino acids. Germline CDR1 is MNHEY and CDR2 is SVGAGI. Trimming took 10 bases from V and 6 from J, leaving 21 bases between them. CDR3 protein: CANSREPNTPEAFF. As DNA, the CDR3 is TGTGCCAATAGCCGGGAGCCCAACACCCCTGAAGCTTTCTTT.

The rearrangement uses TRBV6-5 and TRBJ2-1; 15 bases line up with TRBD2. The germline CDR1 and CDR2 sequences are MNHEY and SVGAGI. With V trimmed by 6 bases and J by 7 bases, 4 bases remained unmatched. The CDR3 totals 15 residues. Here the CDR3 reads CASRGTSGRKNEQFF. Here the CDR3 DNA reads TGTGCCAGCAGGGGGACTAGCGGGAGGAAAAATGAGCAGTTCTTC.

This sequence joins TRBV27 and TRBJ2-7, with D uncertain. Trimming took 8 bases from V and 3 from J, leaving 8 bases between them. CDR1 and CDR2 from the germline V gene are MNHEY and SMNVEV (reference sequence). This CDR3 is built from 11 residues. The CDR3 nucleotides read TGTGCCAGCGGTCTAGACTACGAGCAGTACTTC. It translates to CASGLDYEQYF.

The chain is built from TRBV19 and TRBJ1-2, with D maybe TRBD1 (6 bases). CDR1 and CDR2 from the germline V gene are LNHDA and SQIVND (reference sequence). Trimming left V 5 bases short and J 4 bases short, with 14 bases between. This CDR3 has 14 amino acids. The CDR3 DNA reads as TGTGCCAGTAGTCGGCAGGGGAGGGGCTATGGCTACACCTTC. This gives the protein CASSRQGRGYGYTF.

The gene calls are TRBV21-1 and TRBJ2-5; the table names TRBD1, a call not compared with the DNA. TRBV21-1 is a recognized pseudogene. The CDR3 sequence is 12 residues long. CDR3 loop: CDARDREETQYF. Written as DNA, the CDR3 is TGTGACGCCCGGGACAGAGAAGAGACCCAGTACTTC.

V usage is TRBV6-5 and J usage is TRBJ2-5; possibly TRBD2 for D (7 bases). CDR1 is MNHEY and CDR2 is SVGAGI in the germline V gene. The CDR3 length is 15 residues. Trimming left V 5 bases short and J 2 bases short, with 15 bases between. DNA for the CDR3: TGTGCCAGCAGTAACGAACAGGGAGGGCAAGAGACCCAGTACTTC. Protein: CASSNEQGGQETQYF.

This chain joins TRBV5-5 and TRBJ2-4; 11 nucleotides align to TRBD2. CDR3 length: 16 residues. Germline lookup yields CDR1 SGHKS and CDR2 YYEKEE (reference sequence). V dropped 4 bases and J dropped 3; count of bases not matched to a gene: 6. The CDR3 DNA follows: TGTGCCAGCAGCGCCGGGACTAGCGGCCGCAAAAACATTCAGTACTTC. Translation gives CASSAGTSGRKNIQYF. Together with reference TRBV5-5 and TRBJ2-4, the CDR3 gives the full variable domain: DAGVTQSPTHLIKTRGQQVTLRCSPISGHKSVSWYQQVLGQGPQFIFQYYEKEERGRGNFPDRFSARQFPNYSSELNVNALLLGDSALYLCASSAGTSGRKNIQYFGAGTRLSVL.

This clone appeared once. In DNA, the CDR3 is TGTGCCAGCAGTTTTTCTAGCGGGAGGGCCCTTGCCGAGACCCAGTACTTC. Translation gives CASSFSSGRALAETQYF. The chain combines TRBV27 with TRBJ2-5; 12 bases are a match to TRBD2. CDR3 length: 17 residues. V was pared by 3 bases and J by 5 bases, with 10 bases of the junction left unmatched. CDR1 is MNHEY and CDR2 is SMNVEV in the germline V gene (reference sequence).

The rearrangement links TRBV5-4 to TRBJ2-1; the match to TRBD2 covers 13 bases. Germline V lookup: CDR1 SGHNT, CDR2 YYREEE (reference sequence). J was trimmed by 12 bases and V by 1 base; bases with no gene match: 13. This CDR3 has 17 amino acids. The chain's CDR3 is CASSLKTGTSGTLGQFF. The CDR3 DNA reads as TGTGCCAGCAGCTTGAAAACCGGGACTAGCGGGACTTTAGGGCAGTTCTTC.

This chain connects TRBV19 to TRBJ2-2; no clear D. Trimming removed 6 bases from V and 0 bases from J, with 11 bases in between. The CDR3 consists of 15 residues. Germline V gene data show CDR1 as LNHDA and CDR2 as SQIVND (reference sequence). CDR3 sequence reads: CASRGSPTNTGELFF. The CDR3 DNA reads TGTGCCAGTAGGGGCAGCCCGACGAACACCGGGGAGCTGTTTTTT.

CDR3 loop: CASGLHTGELFF. The CDR3 nucleotides read TGTGCTAGTGGCCTACACACCGGGGAGCTGTTTTTT. The chain links TRBV12-5 to TRBJ2-2; no reliable D call. With 6 bases removed from V and 3 bases from J, the gap between germline ends came to 5 bases. From germline, CDR1 is LGHNT and CDR2 FRNRAP. The CDR3 covers 12 residues.

This clone has only one observation. This rearrangement joins TRBV2 to TRBJ2-7; 8 bases fit TRBD1. Trimming at V came to 6 bases and at J to 2 bases, leaving 3 bases not matched to a gene. Germline assignment: CDR1 SNHLY and CDR2 FYNNEI. CDR3 length: 13 amino acids. Written as DNA, the CDR3 is TGTGCCAGCAGGGACAGGGTTCCCTACGAGCAGTACTTC. Translating it yields CASRDRVPYEQYF.